This T cell receptor (beta chain) was sequenced in a study of identical twins. This CDR3 spans 15 amino acids. CDR1 and CDR2 (germline): WNHNN, SYGVQD (reference sequence). The V and J ends lost 4 bases and 1 base respectively, with 12 bases between them. Template switching added a universal primer site, and cDNA bore unique molecular identifiers. TCRdb ran MiXCR on the 5' RACE reads and lists one entry per CDR3 protein. The table records 350,000 to 400,000 distinct CDR3 sequences, approximately 10% of them present only once. Whole-study results and caveats: Zero-insertion analyses might be partly confounded by invariant T cells like MAIT and iNKT.

In the case of this clonotype: Its antigen is not identified.

This clonotype was obtained from a woman aged 45-65 years in good health. The sequenced sample was naive T cells sorted from blood. This rearrangement joins TRBV10-1 to TRBJ2-3; D is unclear. CDR3 nucleotide sequence: TGCGCCAGCAGTGCCCGTCCGGGCCGCACAGATACGCAGTATTTT. Residues: CASSARPGRTDTQYF.